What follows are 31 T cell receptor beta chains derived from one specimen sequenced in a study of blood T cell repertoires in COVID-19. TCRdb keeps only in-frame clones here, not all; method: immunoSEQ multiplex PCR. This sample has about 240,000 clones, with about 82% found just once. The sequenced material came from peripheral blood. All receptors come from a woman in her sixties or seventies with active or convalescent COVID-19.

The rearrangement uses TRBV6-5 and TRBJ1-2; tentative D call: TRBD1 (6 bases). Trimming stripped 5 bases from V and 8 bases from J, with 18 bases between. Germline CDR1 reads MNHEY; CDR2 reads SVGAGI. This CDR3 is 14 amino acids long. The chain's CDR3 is CASSPDAARGGYTF. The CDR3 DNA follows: TGTGCCAGCAGTCCCGACGCGGCCAGGGGCGGCTACACCTTC.

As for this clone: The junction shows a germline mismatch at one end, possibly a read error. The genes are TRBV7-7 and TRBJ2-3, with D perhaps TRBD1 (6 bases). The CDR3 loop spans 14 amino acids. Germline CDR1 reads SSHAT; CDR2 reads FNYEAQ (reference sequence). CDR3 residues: CASSQGIATDTQYF. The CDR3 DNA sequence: TGTGCTAGCAGCCAGGGGATTGCCACAGATACGCAGTATTTT.

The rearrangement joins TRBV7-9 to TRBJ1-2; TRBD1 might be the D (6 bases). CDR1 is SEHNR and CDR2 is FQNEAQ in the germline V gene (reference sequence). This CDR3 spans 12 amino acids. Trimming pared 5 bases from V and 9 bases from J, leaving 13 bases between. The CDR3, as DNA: TGTGCCAGCAGCACCGGACAGTGGAGCTACACCTTC. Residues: CASSTGQWSYTF. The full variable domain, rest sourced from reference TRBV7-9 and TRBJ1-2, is DTGVSQNPRHKITKRGQNVTFRCDPISEHNRLYWYRQTLGQGPEFLTYFQNEAQLEKSRLLSDRFSAERPKGSFSTLEIQRTEQGDSAMYLCASSTGQWSYTFGSGTRLTVV.

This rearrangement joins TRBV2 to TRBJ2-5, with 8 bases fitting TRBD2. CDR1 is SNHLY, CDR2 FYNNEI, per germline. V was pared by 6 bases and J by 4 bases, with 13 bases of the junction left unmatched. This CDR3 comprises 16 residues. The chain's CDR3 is CASSASWAGGRETQYF. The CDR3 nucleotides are TGTGCCAGCAGCGCGTCATGGGCGGGAGGCCGAGAGACCCAGTACTTC.

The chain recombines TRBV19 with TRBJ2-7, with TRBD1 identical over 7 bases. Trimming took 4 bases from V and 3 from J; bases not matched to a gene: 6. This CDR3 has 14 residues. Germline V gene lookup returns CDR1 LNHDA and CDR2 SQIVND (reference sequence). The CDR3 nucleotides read TGTGCCAGTAGTAGAGGACAGGTGCTCTACGAGCAGTACTTC. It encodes CASSRGQVLYEQYF.

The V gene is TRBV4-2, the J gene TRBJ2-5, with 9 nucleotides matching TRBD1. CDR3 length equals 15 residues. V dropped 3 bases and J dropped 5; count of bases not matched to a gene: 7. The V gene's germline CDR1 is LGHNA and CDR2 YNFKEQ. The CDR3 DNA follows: TGTGCCAGCAGCCATACAGGGGGCAACGGGGAGACCCAGTACTTC. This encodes CASSHTGGNGETQYF.

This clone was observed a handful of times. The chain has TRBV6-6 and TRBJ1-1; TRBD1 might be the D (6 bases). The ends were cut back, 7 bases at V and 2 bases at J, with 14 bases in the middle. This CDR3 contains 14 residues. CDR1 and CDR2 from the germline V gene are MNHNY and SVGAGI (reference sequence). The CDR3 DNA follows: TGTGCCAGCACCCTTACAGGGATCAACACTGAAGCTTTCTTT. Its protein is CASTLTGINTEAFF.

CDR3 in DNA: TGTGCCAGCAGCTTGGATATGGGGGGGCCCGACGGTGAGCAGTACTTC. Translation: CASSLDMGGPDGEQYF. The chain has TRBV5-6 and TRBJ2-7; D may be TRBD2 (7 bases). The CDR3 is 16 residues long. Per germline, CDR1 SGHDT and CDR2 YYEEEE. The V end was cut by 0 bases, the J end by 7 bases, with 20 bases between.

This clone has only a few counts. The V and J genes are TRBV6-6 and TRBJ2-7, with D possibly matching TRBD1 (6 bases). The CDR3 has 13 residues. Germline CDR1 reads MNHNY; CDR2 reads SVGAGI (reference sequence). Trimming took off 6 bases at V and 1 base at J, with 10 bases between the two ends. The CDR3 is CASSPGHSYEQYV. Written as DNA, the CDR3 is TGTGCCAGCAGCCCGGGACATTCCTACGAGCAGTACGTC.

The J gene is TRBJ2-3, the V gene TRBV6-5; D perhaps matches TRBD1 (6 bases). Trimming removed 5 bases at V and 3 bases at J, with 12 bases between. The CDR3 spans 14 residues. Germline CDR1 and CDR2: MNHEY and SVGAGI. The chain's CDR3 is CASSPRGGTDTQYF. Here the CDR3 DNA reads TGTGCCAGCAGTCCCCGAGGGGGAACAGATACGCAGTATTTT.

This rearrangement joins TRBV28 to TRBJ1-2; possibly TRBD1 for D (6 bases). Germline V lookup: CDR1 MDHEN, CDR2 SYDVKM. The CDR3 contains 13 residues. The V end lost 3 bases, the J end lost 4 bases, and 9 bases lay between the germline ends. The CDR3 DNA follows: TGTGCCAGCAGTTTGGACAGAATCTATGGCTACACCTTC. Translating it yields CASSLDRIYGYTF.

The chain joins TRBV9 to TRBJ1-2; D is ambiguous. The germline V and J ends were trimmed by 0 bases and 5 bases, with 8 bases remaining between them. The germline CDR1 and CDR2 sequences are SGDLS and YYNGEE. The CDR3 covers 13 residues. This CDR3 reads CASSVEERYGYTF. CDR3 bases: TGTGCCAGCAGCGTAGAAGAGCGATATGGCTACACCTTC.

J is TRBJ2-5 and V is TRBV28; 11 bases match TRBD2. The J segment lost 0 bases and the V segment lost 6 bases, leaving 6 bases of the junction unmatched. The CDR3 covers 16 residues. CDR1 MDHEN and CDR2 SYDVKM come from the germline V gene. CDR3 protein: CASRIAGGTYQETQYF. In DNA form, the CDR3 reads TGTGCCAGCAGGATAGCGGGGGGGACGTACCAAGAGACCCAGTACTTC.

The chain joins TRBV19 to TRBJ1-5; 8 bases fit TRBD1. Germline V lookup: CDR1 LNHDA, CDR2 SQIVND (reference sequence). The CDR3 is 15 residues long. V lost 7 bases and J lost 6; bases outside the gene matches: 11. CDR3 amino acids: CASTLNRGEGQPQHF. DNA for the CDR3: TGTGCCAGTACCCTGAACAGGGGGGAGGGTCAGCCCCAGCATTTT.

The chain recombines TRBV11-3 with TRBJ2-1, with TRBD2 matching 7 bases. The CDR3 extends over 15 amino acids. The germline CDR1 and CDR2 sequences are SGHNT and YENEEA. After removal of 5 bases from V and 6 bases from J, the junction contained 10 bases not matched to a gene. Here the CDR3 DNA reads TGTGCCAGCAGCCCCAACGGACTAGAGTCCAATGAGCAGTTCTTC. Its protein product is CASSPNGLESNEQFF.

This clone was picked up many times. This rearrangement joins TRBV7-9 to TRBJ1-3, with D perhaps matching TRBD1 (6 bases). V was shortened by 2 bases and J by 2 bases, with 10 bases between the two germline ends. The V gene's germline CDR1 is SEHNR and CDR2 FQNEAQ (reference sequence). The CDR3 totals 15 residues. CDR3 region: CASSLPYRAGNTIYF. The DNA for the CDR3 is TGTGCCAGCAGCTTACCCTACAGGGCTGGAAACACCATATATTTT. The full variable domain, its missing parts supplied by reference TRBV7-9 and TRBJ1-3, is DTGVSQNPRHKITKRGQNVTFRCDPISEHNRLYWYRQTLGQGPEFLTYFQNEAQLEKSRLLSDRFSAERPKGSFSTLEIQRTEQGDSAMYLCASSLPYRAGNTIYFGEGSWLTVV.

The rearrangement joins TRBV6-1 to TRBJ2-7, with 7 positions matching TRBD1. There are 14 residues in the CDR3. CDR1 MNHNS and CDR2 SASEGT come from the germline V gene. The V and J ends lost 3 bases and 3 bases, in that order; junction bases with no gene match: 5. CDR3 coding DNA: TGTGCCAGCAGTGAGCCCAGGGGGAGCTACGAGCAGTACGTC. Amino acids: CASSEPRGSYEQYV.

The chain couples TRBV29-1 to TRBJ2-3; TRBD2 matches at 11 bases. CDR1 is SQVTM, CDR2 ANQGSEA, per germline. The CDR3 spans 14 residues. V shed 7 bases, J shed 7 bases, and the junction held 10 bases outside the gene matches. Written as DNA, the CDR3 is TGCAGCGCAGAACTAGCGGGGGAAGGATATACGCAGTATTTT. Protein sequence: CSAELAGEGYTQYF.

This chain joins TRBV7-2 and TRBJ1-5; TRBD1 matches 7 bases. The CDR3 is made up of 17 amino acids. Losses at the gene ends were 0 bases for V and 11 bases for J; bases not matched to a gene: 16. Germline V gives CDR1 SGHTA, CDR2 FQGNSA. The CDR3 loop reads CASSLALGTDLQGAQHF. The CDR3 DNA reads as TGTGCCAGCAGCTTAGCGCTTGGGACAGATCTCCAAGGGGCCCAGCATTTT.

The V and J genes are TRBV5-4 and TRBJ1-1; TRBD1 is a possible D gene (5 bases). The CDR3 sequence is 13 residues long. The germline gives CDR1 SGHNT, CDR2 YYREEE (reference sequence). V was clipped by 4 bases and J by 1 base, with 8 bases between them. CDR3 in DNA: TGTGCCAGCAGCCGCGACAGGAACACTGAAGCTTTCTTT. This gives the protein CASSRDRNTEAFF.

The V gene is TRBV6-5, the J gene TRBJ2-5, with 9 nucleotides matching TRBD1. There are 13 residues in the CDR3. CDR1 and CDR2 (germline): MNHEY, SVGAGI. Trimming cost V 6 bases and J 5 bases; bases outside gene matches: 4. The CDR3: CASSDRGGETQYF. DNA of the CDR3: TGTGCCAGCAGCGACAGGGGGGGGGAGACCCAGTACTTC.

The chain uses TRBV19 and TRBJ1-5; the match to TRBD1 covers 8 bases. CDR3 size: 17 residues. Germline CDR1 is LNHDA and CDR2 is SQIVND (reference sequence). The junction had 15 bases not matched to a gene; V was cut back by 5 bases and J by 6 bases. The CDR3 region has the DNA TGTGCCAGTAGTCCCGGACAGGGTAGCTCCACTGGTCAGCCCCAGCATTTT. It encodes CASSPGQGSSTGQPQHF. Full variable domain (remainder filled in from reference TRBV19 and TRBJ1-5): DGGITQSPKYLFRKEGQNVTLSCEQNLNHDAMYWYRQDPGQGLRLIYYSQIVNDFQKGDIAEGYSVSREKKESFPLTVTSAQKNPTAFYLCASSPGQGSSTGQPQHFGDGTRLSIL.

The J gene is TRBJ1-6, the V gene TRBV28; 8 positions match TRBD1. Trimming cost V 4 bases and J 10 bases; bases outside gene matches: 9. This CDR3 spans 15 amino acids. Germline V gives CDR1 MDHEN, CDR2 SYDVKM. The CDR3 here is CASSSQQGEGSPLHF. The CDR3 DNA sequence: TGTGCCAGCAGTTCACAACAGGGGGAAGGCTCACCCCTCCACTTT. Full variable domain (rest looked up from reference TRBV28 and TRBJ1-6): DVKVTQSSRYLVKRTGEKVFLECVQDMDHENMFWYRQDPGLGLRLIYFSYDVKMKEKGDIPEGYSVSREKKERFSLILESASTNQTSMYLCASSSQQGEGSPLHFGNGTRLTVT.

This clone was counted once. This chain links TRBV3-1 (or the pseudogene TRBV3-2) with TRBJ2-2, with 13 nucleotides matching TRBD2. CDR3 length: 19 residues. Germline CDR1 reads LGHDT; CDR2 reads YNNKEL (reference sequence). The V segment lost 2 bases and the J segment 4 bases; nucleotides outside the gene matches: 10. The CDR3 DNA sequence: TGTGCCAGCAGCCAACCAAGATCGACTAGCGGGAGGATCACCGGGGAGCTGTTTTTT. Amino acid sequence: CASSQPRSTSGRITGELFF.

The CDR3 nucleotides read TGTGCCAGCAGCCAGGGACAGGGAAGGTTGGCGGATACGCAGTATTTT. Translating it yields CASSQGQGRLADTQYF. The genes are TRBV11-3 and TRBJ2-3, with 9 bases matching TRBD1. This CDR3 spans 16 amino acids. The junction had 12 bases not matched to a gene; V was cut back by 5 bases and J by 6 bases. Germline CDR1 is SGHNT and CDR2 is YENEEA.

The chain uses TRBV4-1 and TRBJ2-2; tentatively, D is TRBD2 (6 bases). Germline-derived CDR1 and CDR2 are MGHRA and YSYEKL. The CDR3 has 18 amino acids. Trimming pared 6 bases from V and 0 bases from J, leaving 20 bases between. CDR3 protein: CASSRTGTPNANTGELFF. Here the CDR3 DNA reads TGCGCCAGCAGTCGTACCGGGACTCCTAACGCGAACACCGGGGAGCTGTTTTTT.

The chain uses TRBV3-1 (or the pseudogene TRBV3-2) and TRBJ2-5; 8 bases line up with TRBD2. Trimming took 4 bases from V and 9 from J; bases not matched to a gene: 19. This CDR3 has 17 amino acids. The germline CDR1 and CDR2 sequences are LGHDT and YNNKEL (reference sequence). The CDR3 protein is CASSLPLAGSSEGAQYF. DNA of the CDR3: TGTGCCAGCAGCCTTCCATTAGCGGGGAGCTCCGAGGGGGCCCAGTACTTC.

CDR3 residues: CASSPLGGIVMNTEAFF. The CDR3, as DNA: TGTGCCAGCAGCCCCCTGGGGGGTATCGTCATGAACACTGAAGCTTTCTTT. V is TRBV9 and J is TRBJ1-1; perhaps TRBD1 as D (5 bases). Per the germline V gene, CDR1 is SGDLS and CDR2 is YYNGEE. The CDR3 length is 17 residues. V was cut by 4 bases and J by 0 bases, with 19 bases left in between.

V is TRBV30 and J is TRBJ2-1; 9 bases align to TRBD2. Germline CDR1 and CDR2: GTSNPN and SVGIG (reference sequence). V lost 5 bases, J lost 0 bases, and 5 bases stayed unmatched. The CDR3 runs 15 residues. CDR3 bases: TGTGCCTGGGGGGATAGCGGGAGCTCCTACAATGAGCAGTTCTTC. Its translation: CAWGDSGSSYNEQFF.

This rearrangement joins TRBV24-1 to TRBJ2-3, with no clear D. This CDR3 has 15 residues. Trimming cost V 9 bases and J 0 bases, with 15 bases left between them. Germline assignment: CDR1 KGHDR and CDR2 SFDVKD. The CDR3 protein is CATGIGGDSTDTQYF. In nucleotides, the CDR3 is TGTGCCACCGGTATAGGCGGAGACAGCACAGATACGCAGTATTTT.

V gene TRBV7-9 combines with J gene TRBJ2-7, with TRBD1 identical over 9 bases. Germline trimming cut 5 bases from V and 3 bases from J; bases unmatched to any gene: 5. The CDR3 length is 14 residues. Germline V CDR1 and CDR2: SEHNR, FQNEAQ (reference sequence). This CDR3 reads CASSAPGQGYEQYV. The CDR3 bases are TGTGCCAGCAGCGCTCCGGGACAGGGCTACGAGCAGTACGTC.